This entry concerns a single T cell receptor (beta chain). Its matching antigen is unknown. This sample was taken from a study of shared clonotypes between healthy human individuals. For the study at large: Donor ages ranged 18 to 49 years: a couple of women, a few men.

The CDR3 runs to 15 residues. Germline loops: CDR1 LNHDA, CDR2 SQIVND (reference sequence). The junction had 8 bases not matched to a gene; V was cut back by 3 bases and J by 7 bases. Only in-frame clones appear in the TCRdb table, and some are missing; sequencing was by immunoSEQ multiplex PCR. The repertoire holds more than 2,000,000 clones, with over 90% as singletons. Study-level results: The naive CD4 repertoires of several donors were compared, and roughly 5% of clonotypes were shared. Unshared clonotypes carried lower generation probabilities than those common to all four donors.

The rearrangement uses TRBV19 and TRBJ1-5; 8 nucleotides line up with TRBD1. The sequenced sample consisted of naive CD4+ T cells from PBMCs. Subset indicated: CD45RA+ positively selected. The sequence came from a young man in good health. Some clones in this sample may be carry-over from other donors' samples. CDR3 region: CASSIPGGAGQPQHF. DNA for the CDR3: TGTGCCAGTAGTATCCCAGGGGGCGCTGGCCAGCCCCAGCATTTT.